The TCR beta chain described here comes from a study of T cells in Graves' hyperthyroidism and ophthalmopathy. For this clonotype: The target antigen is unknown.

With 6 bases removed from V and 4 bases from J, the gap between germline ends came to 13 bases. The germline V gene has CDR1 DFQATT and CDR2 SNEGSKA (reference sequence). The CDR3 covers 13 residues. The study's findings and limits: Ophthalmopathy was model-predicted a median approximately 6.4 months pre-onset. Most thyroid clonotypes expanded above 0.001 were also detected in blood.

Amplification of TCR beta CDR3 regions was performed using RNA transcripts as template. TCR CDR3 regions were first amplified by RT-PCR with HTBI primers. In TCRdb, the multiplex PCR reads were re-called with MiXCR into one record per CDR3 protein. The sample lists around 200,000 distinct CDR3 sequences; about 15% were seen once. The chain combines TRBV20-1 with TRBJ1-5; D call uncertain. The clonotype was recovered from a woman aged 45-65 years with Graves' hyperthyroidism. Sequencing was carried out using blood. The CDR3 reads CSALGHPNQPQHF. The CDR3 coding sequence is TGCAGTGCCTTGGGTCATCCTAATCAGCCCCAGCATTTT.